This T cell receptor beta chain is drawn from a study of control samples from healthy donors and cancer patients. Assay used: immunoSEQ multiplex PCR; TCRdb lists only in-frame clones, some missing. Among about 84,000 clones, roughly nine tenths were seen once, and the ten largest hold around 16%. V shed 4 bases and J 4 bases; nucleotides not matched to a gene: 4. Germline CDR1 is SGHVS and CDR2 is FNYEAQ. This CDR3 has 15 amino acids. Sequencing was done on a sample of blood. The sequence was collected from a young man in good health. The chain is built from TRBV7-6 and TRBJ2-1; 10 bases match TRBD2. CDR3 region: CASSSLAGAYNEQFF. CDR3 DNA sequence: TGTGCCAGCAGCTCCCTAGCGGGGGCATACAATGAGCAGTTCTTC.